A selection of T cell receptor beta chains follows, all from one sample in a study of shared clonotypes between healthy human individuals. The table came from immunoSEQ multiplex PCR; TCRdb's copy has only in-frame clones and leaves some out. The data contain about 750,000 clones, over 90% of them singletons. The source material was naive CD8+ T cells sorted from blood. These receptors were taken from a man younger than 45 in good health. Both conserved end residues are part of each CDR3. D genes are given only for firm matches. Not every row has a clone size; where given, it reads once, few, many or a size class.

TGTGCCAGCAGCTTATACGAGGGCAAAAACATTCAGTACTTC,CASSLYEGKNIQYF,TRBJ2-4,TRBV7-9,.,.
TGTGCCAGCAGTTTTGGCGTCTCCTACGAGCAGTACTTC,CASSFGVSYEQYF,TRBJ2-7,TRBV27,.,.
TGTGCCAGCAGCGCGGACGGAACCTACAATGAGCAGTTCTTC,CASSADGTYNEQFF,TRBJ2-1,TRBV9,.,.
TGCAGCGTTTTCCCCCGAGGAGGTTACGAGCAGTACTTC,CSVFPRGGYEQYF,TRBJ2-7,TRBV29-1,.,.
TGTGCCAGCAGCCCCCGTGGCGGCGGCACAGATACGCAGTATTTT,CASSPRGGGTDTQYF,TRBJ2-3,TRBV7-9,.,.
TGTGCCAGCAGCCAAGTCCGGGGTGGACTAGCGGGAGGATCCGGGGAGCTGTTTTTT,CASSQVRGGLAGGSGELFF,TRBJ2-2,TRBV7-9,TRBD2,.
TGTGCCAGCAATGGGGGATCGGCAACTAATGAAAAACTGTTTTTT,CASNGGSATNEKLFF,TRBJ1-4,TRBV6-1,.,.
TGTGCCAGCAGCCTAGGGAGATCGGGTGGGCAGAGGTTCAATGAGCAGTTCTTC,CASSLGRSGGQRFNEQFF,TRBJ2-1,TRBV11-2,.,.
TGTGCCAGCAGTGAGTGGGGGGAAGGGAGCAATCAGCCCCAGCATTTT,CASSEWGEGSNQPQHF,TRBJ1-5,TRBV2,.,.
TGTGCCCGCCAGCTGGCAGGGACGAACACCGGGGAGCTGTTTTTT,CARQLAGTNTGELFF,TRBJ2-2,TRBV28,.,.
TGTGCCAGCAGTCTCAGTCCGACCACTGAAGCTTTCTTT,CASSLSPTTEAFF,TRBJ1-1,TRBV6-5,.,.
TGTGCCACCAAGACAGGGAGCCTAGGGCAGTACTTC,CATKTGSLGQYF,TRBJ2-7,TRBV2,TRBD1,.
TGTGCCAGCAGCGTAGAAGTTAGCGGGAGGAACCCAGATACGCAGTATTTT,CASSVEVSGRNPDTQYF,TRBJ2-3,TRBV9,TRBD2,.
TGTGCCAGCAGTGAAGGCCGACAGGGGGCAGACGAGCAGTACTTC,CASSEGRQGADEQYF,TRBJ2-7,TRBV6-1,TRBD1,.
TGTGCCAGCAGCCTAAGCACAGATACGCAGTATTTT,CASSLSTDTQYF,TRBJ2-3,TRBV14,.,.
TGTGCCAGCAGTGAACGTCCGGTTGGGTACACTGAAGCTTTCTTT,CASSERPVGYTEAFF,TRBJ1-1,TRBV28,.,.
TGTGCCAGCAGCGGGACAGGGGGCGAGGACGAGCAGTACTTC,CASSGTGGEDEQYF,TRBJ2-7,TRBV9,TRBD1,.
TGTGCCAGCTCACGTCCCCCGGGGGTCGAGCAGTACTTC,CASSRPPGVEQYF,TRBJ2-7,TRBV18,.,.
TGTGCCAGTAGTATAGATCTACGCGGGAGCTCCTACAATGAGCAGTTCTTC,CASSIDLRGSSYNEQFF,TRBJ2-1,TRBV19,TRBD2,.
TGTGCCAGCAGTGAAGGGGGCCACGAGCAGTACTTC,CASSEGGHEQYF,TRBJ2-7,TRBV6-9,TRBD1,.
TGTGCCAGCAGTTGGGGACTAGCGGGAGCTACCTCCTACGAGCAGTACTTC,CASSWGLAGATSYEQYF,TRBJ2-7,TRBV27,TRBD2,.
TGTGCCAGCAGTTTAGGTACAGGGGGCTATGGCTACACCTTC,CASSLGTGGYGYTF,TRBJ1-2,TRBV27,TRBD1,.
TGTGCCAGCAGCTCGGACAGGGGTTTTGAGCAGTACTTC,CASSSDRGFEQYF,TRBJ2-7,TRBV11-2,TRBD1,.
TGTGCCAGCGGACTCCTCGAAGATACGCAGTATTTT,CASGLLEDTQYF,TRBJ2-3,TRBV27,.,.
TGTGCCAGCAGCAGACTAGCGGGAAGGACTTCCTACGAGCAGTACTTC,CASSRLAGRTSYEQYF,TRBJ2-7,TRBV7-9,TRBD2,.
TGTGCCAGCAGTTTAGAAGGGACAGGGGCCCTAACAGATACGCAGTATTTT,CASSLEGTGALTDTQYF,TRBJ2-3,TRBV27,TRBD1,.
TGTGCCAGTAGTATTATTCCGGGGAGCGATACGCAGTATTTT,CASSIIPGSDTQYF,TRBJ2-3,TRBV19,.,once
TGTGCCAGCAGCGCGGGACAGGGGGCGGGTGCAACTAATGAAAAACTGTTTTTT,CASSAGQGAGATNEKLFF,TRBJ1-4,TRBV7-9,TRBD1,.
TGTGCCAGCAGTTTATCGCCATACAATGAGCAGTTCTTC,CASSLSPYNEQFF,TRBJ2-1,TRBV27,.,.
TGTGCCAGCAGCTACGGACAGCTTGAAAAACTGTTTTTT,CASSYGQLEKLFF,TRBJ1-4,TRBV6-5,.,.
TGTGCCAGCAGCTTTACAGGGGTGACTGAAGCTTTCTTT,CASSFTGVTEAFF,TRBJ1-1,TRBV5-4,TRBD1,.
TGTGCCAGCAGCCGTGGACAGGAGTGGGGAGCTTTCTTT,CASSRGQEWGAFF,TRBJ1-1,TRBV7-9,TRBD1,.
TGTGCCACCAGCAGAGTTTCAGGAGATGAGCAGTTCTTC,CATSRVSGDEQFF,TRBJ2-1,TRBV15,.,.
TGTGCCAGCAGCTTGTACGGGAGTAGCACAGATACGCAGTATTTT,CASSLYGSSTDTQYF,TRBJ2-3,TRBV5-4,.,.
TGTGCCAGCAGTGACTCTCATTCGGACAGGGAATACACTGAAGCTTTCTTT,CASSDSHSDREYTEAFF,TRBJ1-1,TRBV25-1,TRBD1,.